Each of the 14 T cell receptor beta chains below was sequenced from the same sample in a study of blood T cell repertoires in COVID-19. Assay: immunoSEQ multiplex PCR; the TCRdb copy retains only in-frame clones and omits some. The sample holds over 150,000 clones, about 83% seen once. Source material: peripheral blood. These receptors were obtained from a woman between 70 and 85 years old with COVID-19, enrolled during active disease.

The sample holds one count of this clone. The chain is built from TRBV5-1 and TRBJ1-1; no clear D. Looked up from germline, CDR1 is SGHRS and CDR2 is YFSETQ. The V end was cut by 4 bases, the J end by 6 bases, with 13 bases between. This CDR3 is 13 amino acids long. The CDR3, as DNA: TGCGCCAGCAGCGCCATACTGAGGGCTGAAGCTTTCTTT. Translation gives CASSAILRAEAFF.

CDR3 amino acids: CASSQSRSWDRPIMAGELFF. CDR3 coding DNA: TGCGCCAGCAGTCAATCGAGGTCCTGGGACAGGCCCATAATGGCCGGGGAGCTGTTTTTT. The chain recombines TRBV23-1 with TRBJ2-2, with 8 bases fitting TRBD1. TRBV23-1 is marked as an open reading frame, function uncertain. The CDR3 runs 20 residues. The ends lost 0 bases at V and 6 bases at J; junction bases unmatched: 18.

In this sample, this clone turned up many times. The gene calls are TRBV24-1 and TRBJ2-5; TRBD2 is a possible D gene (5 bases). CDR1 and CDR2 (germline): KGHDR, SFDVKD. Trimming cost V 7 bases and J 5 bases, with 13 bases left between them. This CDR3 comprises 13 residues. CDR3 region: CATRRGPGETQYF. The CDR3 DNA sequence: TGTGCCACCAGGAGAGGGCCGGGGGAGACCCAGTACTTC.

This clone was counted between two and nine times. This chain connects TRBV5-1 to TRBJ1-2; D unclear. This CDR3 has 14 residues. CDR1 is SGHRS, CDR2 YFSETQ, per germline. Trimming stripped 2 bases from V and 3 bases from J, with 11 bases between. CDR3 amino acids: CASSFMQADYGYTF. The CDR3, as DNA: TGCGCCAGCAGCTTTATGCAGGCTGACTATGGCTACACCTTC.

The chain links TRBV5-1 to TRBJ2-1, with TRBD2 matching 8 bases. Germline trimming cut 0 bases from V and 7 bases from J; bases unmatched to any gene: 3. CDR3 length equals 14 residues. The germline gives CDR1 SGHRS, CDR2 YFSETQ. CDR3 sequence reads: CASSLGTGGNEQFF. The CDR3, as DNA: TGCGCCAGCAGCTTGGGCACGGGAGGGAATGAGCAGTTCTTC.

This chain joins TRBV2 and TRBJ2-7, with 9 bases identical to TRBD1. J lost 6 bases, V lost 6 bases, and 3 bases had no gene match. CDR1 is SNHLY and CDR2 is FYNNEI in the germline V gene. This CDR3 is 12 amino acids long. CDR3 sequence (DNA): TGTGCCAGCAGCCAGGACAGGGGCGAGCAGTACTTC. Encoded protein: CASSQDRGEQYF.

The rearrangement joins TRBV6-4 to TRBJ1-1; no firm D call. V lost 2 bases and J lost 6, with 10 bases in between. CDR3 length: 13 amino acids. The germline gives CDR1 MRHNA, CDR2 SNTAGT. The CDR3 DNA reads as TGTGCCAGCAGTGACGGGTGGGCGTCTGAAGCTTTCTTT. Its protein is CASSDGWASEAFF.

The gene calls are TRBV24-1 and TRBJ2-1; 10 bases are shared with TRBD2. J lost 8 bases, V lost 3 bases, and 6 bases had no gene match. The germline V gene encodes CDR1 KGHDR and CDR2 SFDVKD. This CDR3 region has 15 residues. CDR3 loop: CATSDLGLAKDEQFF. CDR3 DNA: TGTGCCACCAGTGATCTGGGACTAGCGAAAGATGAGCAGTTCTTC.

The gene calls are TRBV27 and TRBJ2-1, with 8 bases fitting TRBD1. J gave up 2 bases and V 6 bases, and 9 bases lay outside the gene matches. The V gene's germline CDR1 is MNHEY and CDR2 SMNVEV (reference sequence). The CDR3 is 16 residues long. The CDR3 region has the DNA TGTGCCAGCAGATCCGACAGGGGACGGACCTACAATGAGCAGTTCTTC. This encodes CASRSDRGRTYNEQFF.

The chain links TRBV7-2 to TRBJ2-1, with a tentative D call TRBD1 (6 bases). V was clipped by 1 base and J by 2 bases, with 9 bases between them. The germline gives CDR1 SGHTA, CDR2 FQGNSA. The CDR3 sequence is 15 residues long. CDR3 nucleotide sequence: TGTGCCAGCAGCTTAGGCAGGGGTCCCTACAATGAGCAGTTCTTC. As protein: CASSLGRGPYNEQFF.

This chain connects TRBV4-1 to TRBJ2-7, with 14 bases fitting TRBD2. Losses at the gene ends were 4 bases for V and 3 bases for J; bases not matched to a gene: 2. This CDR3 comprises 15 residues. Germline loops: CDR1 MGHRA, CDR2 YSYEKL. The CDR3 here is CASSPGLAGVYEQYF. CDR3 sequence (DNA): TGCGCCAGCAGCCCGGGACTAGCGGGAGTCTACGAGCAGTACTTC.

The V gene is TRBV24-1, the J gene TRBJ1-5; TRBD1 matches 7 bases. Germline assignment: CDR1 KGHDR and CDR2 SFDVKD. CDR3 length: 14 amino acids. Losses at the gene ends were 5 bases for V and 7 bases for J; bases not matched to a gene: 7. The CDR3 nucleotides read TGTGCCACCAGTGGGACAGGTTCCCACCAGCCCCAGCATTTT. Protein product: CATSGTGSHQPQHF.

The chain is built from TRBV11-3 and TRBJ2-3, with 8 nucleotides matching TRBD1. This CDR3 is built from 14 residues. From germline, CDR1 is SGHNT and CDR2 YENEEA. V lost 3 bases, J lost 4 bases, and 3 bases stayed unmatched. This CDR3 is CASSFPGGADTQYF. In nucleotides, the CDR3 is TGTGCCAGCAGCTTCCCAGGGGGCGCAGATACGCAGTATTTT. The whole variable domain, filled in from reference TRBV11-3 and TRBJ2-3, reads EAGVVQSPRYKIIEKKQPVAFWCNPISGHNTLYWYLQNLGQGPELLIRYENEEAVDDSQLPKDRFSAERLKGVDSTLKIQPAELGDSAVYLCASSFPGGADTQYFGPGTRLTVL.

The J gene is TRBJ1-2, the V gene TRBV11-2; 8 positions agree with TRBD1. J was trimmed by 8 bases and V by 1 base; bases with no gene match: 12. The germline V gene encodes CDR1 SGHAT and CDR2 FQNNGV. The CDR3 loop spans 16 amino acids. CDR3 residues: CASSLGTGGRIGGYTF. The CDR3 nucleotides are TGTGCCAGCAGCTTAGGTACAGGGGGTCGGATAGGGGGCTACACCTTC.